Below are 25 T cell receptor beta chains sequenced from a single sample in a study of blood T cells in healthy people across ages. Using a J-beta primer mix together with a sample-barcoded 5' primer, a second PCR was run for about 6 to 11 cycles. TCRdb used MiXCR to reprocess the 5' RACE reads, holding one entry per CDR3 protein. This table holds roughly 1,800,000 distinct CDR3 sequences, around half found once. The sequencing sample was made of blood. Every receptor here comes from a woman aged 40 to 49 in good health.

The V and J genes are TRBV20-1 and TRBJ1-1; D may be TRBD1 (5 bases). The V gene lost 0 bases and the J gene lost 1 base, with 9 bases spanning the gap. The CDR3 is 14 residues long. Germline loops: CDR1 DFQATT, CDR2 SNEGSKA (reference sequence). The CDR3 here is CSARDDSENTEAFF. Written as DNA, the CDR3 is TGCAGTGCTAGAGATGACAGCGAGAACACTGAAGCTTTCTTT.

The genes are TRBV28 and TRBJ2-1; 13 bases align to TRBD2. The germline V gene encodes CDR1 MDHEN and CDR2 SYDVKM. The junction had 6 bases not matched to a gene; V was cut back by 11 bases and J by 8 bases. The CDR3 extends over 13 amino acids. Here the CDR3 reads CAAWTSGGDEQFF. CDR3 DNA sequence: TGTGCCGCGTGGACTAGCGGGGGCGATGAGCAGTTCTTC.

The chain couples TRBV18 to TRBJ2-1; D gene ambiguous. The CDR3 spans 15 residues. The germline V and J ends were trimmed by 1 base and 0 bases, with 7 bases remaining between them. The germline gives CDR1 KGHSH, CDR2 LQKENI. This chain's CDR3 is CASSPQKDSYNEQFF. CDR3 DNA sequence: TGTGCCAGCTCACCACAAAAGGACTCCTACAATGAGCAGTTCTTC. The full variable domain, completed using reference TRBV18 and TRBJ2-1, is NAGVMQNPRHLVRRRGQEARLRCSPMKGHSHVYWYRQLPEEGLKFMVYLQKENIIDESGMPKERFSAEFPKEGPSILRIQQVVRGDSAAYFCASSPQKDSYNEQFFGPGTRLTVL.

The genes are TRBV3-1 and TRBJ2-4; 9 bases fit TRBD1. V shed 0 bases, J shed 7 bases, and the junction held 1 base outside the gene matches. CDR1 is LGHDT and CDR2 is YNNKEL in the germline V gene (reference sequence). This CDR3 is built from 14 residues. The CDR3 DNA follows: TGTGCCAGCAGCCAAGATGGGACAGGGAACATTCAGTACTTC. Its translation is CASSQDGTGNIQYF.

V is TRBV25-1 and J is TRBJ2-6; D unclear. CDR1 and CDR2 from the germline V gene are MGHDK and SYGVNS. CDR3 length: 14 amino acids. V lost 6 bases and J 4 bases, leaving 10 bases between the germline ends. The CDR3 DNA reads TGTGCCAGCAGCGACGCCCGAGGGGCCAACGTCCTGACTTTC. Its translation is CASSDARGANVLTF.

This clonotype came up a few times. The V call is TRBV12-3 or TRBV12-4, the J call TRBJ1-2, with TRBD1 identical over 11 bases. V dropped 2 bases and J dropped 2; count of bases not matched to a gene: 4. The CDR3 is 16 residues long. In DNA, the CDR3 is TGTGCCAGCAGTTTAACGGGACAGGGGGGAAACTATGGCTACACCTTC. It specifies CASSLTGQGGNYGYTF.

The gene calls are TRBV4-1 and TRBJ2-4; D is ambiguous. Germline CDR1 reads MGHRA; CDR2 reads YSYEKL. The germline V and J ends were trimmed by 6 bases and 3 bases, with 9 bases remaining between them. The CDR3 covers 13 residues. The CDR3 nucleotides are TGCGCCAGCAGAGGGTGGAACAAAAACATTCAGTACTTC. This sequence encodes CASRGWNKNIQYF.

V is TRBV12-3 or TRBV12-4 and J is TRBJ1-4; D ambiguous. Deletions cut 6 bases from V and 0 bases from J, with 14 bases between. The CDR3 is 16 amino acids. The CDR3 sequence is CASSPSGVSTNEKLFF. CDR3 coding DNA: TGTGCCAGCAGCCCAAGCGGAGTTTCAACTAATGAAAAACTGTTTTTT.

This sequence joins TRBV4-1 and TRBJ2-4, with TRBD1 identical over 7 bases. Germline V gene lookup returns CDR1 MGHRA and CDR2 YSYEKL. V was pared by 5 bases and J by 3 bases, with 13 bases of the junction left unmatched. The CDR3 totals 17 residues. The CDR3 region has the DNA TGCGCCAGCAGCAACCCCGGAACAGGGGCCGTCAAAAACATTCAGTACTTC. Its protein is CASSNPGTGAVKNIQYF.

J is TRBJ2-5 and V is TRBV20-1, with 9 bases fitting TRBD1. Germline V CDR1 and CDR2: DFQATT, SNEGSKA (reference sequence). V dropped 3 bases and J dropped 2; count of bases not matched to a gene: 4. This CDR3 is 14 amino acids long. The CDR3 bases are TGCAGTGCTAGTCCCGGACAGGGGCAAGAGACCCAGTACTTC. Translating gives CSASPGQGQETQYF.

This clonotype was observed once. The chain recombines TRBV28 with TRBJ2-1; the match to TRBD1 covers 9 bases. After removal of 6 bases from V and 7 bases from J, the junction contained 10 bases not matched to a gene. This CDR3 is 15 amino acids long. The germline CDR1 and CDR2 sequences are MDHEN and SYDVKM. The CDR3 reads CASSNPGTGRNEQFF. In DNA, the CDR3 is TGTGCCAGCAGCAATCCCGGGACAGGGAGGAATGAGCAGTTCTTC.

For the CDR3, the DNA is TGTGCCAGCAGCTTAGGAGGGCCCTTGGGGGGTGAAAAACTGTTTTTT. Encoded protein: CASSLGGPLGGEKLFF. The rearrangement links TRBV7-9 to TRBJ1-4, with D possibly matching TRBD1 (5 bases). The length of the CDR3 is 16 residues. CDR1 and CDR2 from the germline V gene are SEHNR and FQNEAQ (reference sequence). Trimming removed 1 base at V and 7 bases at J, with 16 bases between.

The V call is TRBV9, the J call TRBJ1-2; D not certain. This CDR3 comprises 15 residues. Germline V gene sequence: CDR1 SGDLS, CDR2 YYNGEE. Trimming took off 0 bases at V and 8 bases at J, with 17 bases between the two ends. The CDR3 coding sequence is TGTGCCAGCAGCGTAGATGATTTTGGCGGAAGAGGCTACACCTTC. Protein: CASSVDDFGGRGYTF.

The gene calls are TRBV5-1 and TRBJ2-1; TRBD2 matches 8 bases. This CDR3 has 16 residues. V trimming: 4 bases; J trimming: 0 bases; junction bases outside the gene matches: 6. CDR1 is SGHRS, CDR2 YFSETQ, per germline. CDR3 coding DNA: TGCGCCAGCAGCCCCCAGCGGGGGCTCTCCTACAATGAGCAGTTCTTC. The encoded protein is CASSPQRGLSYNEQFF.

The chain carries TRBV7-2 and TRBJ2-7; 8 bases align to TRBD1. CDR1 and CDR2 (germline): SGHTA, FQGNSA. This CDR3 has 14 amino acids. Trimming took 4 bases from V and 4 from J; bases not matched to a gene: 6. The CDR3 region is CASSWSGGDYEQYF. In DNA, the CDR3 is TGTGCCAGCAGCTGGTCAGGGGGCGATTACGAGCAGTACTTC.

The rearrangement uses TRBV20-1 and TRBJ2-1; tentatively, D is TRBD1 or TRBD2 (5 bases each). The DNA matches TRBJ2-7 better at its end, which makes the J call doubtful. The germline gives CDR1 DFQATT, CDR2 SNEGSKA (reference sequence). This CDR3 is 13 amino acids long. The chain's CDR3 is CSARGGSYNEQYF. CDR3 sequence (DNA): TGCAGTGCTAGAGGGGGGAGCTACAATGAGCAGTACTTC.

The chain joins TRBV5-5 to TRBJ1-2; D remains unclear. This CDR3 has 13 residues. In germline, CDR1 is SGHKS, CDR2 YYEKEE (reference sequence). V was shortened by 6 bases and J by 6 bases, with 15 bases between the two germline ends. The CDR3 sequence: CASTPRAWNGYTF. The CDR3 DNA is TGTGCCAGCACCCCGAGGGCGTGGAATGGCTACACCTTC.

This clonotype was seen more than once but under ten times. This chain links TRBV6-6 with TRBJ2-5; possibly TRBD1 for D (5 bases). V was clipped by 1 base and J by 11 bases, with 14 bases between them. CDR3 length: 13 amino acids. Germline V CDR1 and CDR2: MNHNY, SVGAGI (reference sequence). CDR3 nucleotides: TGTGCCAGCAGTTACTACGTGGACAATGAGCAGTACTTC. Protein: CASSYYVDNEQYF.

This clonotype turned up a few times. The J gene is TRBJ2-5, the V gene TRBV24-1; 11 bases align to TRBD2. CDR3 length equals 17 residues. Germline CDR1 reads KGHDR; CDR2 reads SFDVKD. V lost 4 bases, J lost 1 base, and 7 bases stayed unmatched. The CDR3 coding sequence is TGTGCCACCAGTGAGCCGGGACTAGCGGCCTCCCAAGAGACCCAGTACTTC. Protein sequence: CATSEPGLAASQETQYF.

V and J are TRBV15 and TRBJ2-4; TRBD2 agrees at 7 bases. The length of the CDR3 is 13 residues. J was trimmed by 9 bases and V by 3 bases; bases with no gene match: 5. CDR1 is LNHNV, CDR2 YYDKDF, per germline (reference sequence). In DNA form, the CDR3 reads TGTGCCACCAGCAGCCCGGGGGGTCTCATTCAGTACTTC. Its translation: CATSSPGGLIQYF.

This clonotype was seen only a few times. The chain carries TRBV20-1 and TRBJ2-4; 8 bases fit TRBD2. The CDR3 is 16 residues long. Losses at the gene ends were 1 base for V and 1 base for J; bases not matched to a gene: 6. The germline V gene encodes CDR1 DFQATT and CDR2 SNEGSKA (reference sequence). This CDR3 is CSARGAGGGAKNIQYF. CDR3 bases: TGCAGTGCTAGAGGGGCCGGCGGGGGGGCCAAAAACATTCAGTACTTC.

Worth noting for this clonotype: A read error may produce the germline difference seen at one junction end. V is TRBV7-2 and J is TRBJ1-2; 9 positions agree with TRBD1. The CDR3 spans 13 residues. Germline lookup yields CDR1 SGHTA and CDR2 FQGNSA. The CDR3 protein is CAGSLDRGNGYTF. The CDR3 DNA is TGTGCCGGCAGCTTGGACAGGGGTAATGGCTACACCTTC.

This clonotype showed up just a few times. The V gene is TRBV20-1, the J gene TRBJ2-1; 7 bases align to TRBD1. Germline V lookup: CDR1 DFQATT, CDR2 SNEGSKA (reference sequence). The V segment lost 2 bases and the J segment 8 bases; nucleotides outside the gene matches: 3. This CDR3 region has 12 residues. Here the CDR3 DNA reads TGCAGTGCTAGAAAGCAGGGGGATGAGCAGTTCTTC. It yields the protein CSARKQGDEQFF.

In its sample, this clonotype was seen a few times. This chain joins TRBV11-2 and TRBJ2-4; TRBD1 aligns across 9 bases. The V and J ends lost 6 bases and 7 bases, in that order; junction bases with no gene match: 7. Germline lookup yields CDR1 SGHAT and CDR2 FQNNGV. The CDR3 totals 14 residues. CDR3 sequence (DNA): TGTGCCAGCAGGACAGGGGGAGGGTGGAACATTCAGTACTTC. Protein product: CASRTGGGWNIQYF.

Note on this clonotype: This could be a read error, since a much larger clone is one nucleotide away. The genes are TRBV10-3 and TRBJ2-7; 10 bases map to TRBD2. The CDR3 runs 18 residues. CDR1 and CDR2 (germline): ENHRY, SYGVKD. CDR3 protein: CAICEPSGGRESSYEQYF. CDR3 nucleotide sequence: TGTGCCATCTGTGAACCTAGCGGGGGACGGGAGAGCTCCTACGAGCAGTACTTC.